The 32 T cell receptor beta chains below all came from one sample that was sequenced in a study of T cell responses to AZD1222 COVID-19 vaccine. Here immunoSEQ multiplex PCR was the method, and the copy in TCRdb shows in-frame clones only, minus some. The data hold about 200,000 clones, with approximately 94% observed a single time. The specimen comprised peripheral blood, sampled on day 0 of MenACWY control vaccination. The receptor set was obtained from an adult in good health.

The chain recombines TRBV12-5 with TRBJ1-1; D ambiguous. The CDR3 has 16 residues. Trimming shortened V by 5 bases and J by 1 base, and 17 bases separated the two germline ends. Germline V gene data show CDR1 as LGHNT and CDR2 as FRNRAP. The CDR3 coding sequence is TGTGCTAGTGGTCTCGGGCGAGCAACTTCGAACACTGAAGCTTTCTTT. Protein: CASGLGRATSNTEAFF. Complete variable domain (other parts from reference TRBV12-5 and TRBJ1-1): DARVTQTPRHKVTEMGQEVTMRCQPILGHNTVFWYRQTMMQGLELLAYFRNRAPLDDSGMPKDRFSAEMPDATLATLKIQPSEPRDSAVYFCASGLGRATSNTEAFFGQGTRLTVV.

V and J are TRBV3-1 (or the pseudogene TRBV3-2) and TRBJ1-4; D ambiguous. Deletions cut 1 base from V and 8 bases from J, with 26 bases between. Germline loops: CDR1 LGHDT, CDR2 YNNKEL (reference sequence). The CDR3 totals 19 residues. DNA for the CDR3: TGTGCCAGCAGCCAAGGGCTCGGTACGAGAGCCTTACTGGGGGAAAAACTGTTTTTT. It codes for CASSQGLGTRALLGEKLFF.

J is TRBJ1-6 and V is TRBV3-1 (or the pseudogene TRBV3-2); 7 positions agree with TRBD1. Per germline, CDR1 LGHDT and CDR2 YNNKEL (reference sequence). With 6 bases clipped from V and 7 bases from J, the junction kept 9 bases outside the gene matches. This CDR3 has 15 residues. The CDR3 DNA reads as TGTGCCAGCAGAAAAGAGACAGGGAGAAATTCACCCCTCCACTTT. The encoded protein is CASRKETGRNSPLHF.

V is TRBV3-1 (or the pseudogene TRBV3-2) and J is TRBJ2-3; D is uncertain. The CDR3 length is 15 residues. The V end was cut by 0 bases, the J end by 3 bases, with 10 bases between. In germline, CDR1 is LGHDT, CDR2 YNNKEL (reference sequence). The CDR3 DNA is TGTGCCAGCAGCCAAGATCCTCCTTCGACAGATACGCAGTATTTT. Protein: CASSQDPPSTDTQYF.

The V call is TRBV2, the J call TRBJ1-5; a weak D match, TRBD1 (5 bases). The V gene lost 10 bases and the J gene lost 2 bases, with 15 bases spanning the gap. Germline-derived CDR1 and CDR2 are SNHLY and FYNNEI. The CDR3 has 14 residues. CDR3 amino acids: CATKRSGGNQPQHF. DNA of the CDR3: TGTGCCACTAAGCGGTCGGGGGGCAATCAGCCCCAGCATTTT.

The chain is built from TRBV30 and TRBJ1-4, with TRBD1 matching over 8 bases. V shed 5 bases, J shed 0 bases, and the junction held 17 bases outside the gene matches. The CDR3 contains 19 residues. Germline V lookup: CDR1 GTSNPN, CDR2 SVGIG (reference sequence). Here the CDR3 DNA reads TGTGCCTGGGTATTTACGGGACAGGTTGGTATTGCAACTAATGAAAAACTGTTTTTT. As protein: CAWVFTGQVGIATNEKLFF.

The chain couples TRBV21-1 to TRBJ2-7; the table's D gene call, TRBD1, was not cross checked with the DNA. TRBV21-1 is described as a pseudogene. The CDR3 is made up of 13 amino acids. The CDR3 bases are TGTGCCAGCGCCCCGGGACAGGGGCGCGAGCAGTACTTC. This translates into CASAPGQGREQYF.

This chain connects TRBV28 to TRBJ1-1, with D maybe TRBD1 (6 bases). CDR3 size: 14 residues. CDR1 is MDHEN, CDR2 SYDVKM, per germline. Trimming cost V 4 bases and J 5 bases, with 14 bases left between them. The CDR3 DNA reads as TGTGCCAGCAGTTCCGCAGGGGTGGGTACTGAAGCTTTCTTT. Translation: CASSSAGVGTEAFF. The whole variable domain, remainder taken from reference TRBV28 and TRBJ1-1, is DVKVTQSSRYLVKRTGEKVFLECVQDMDHENMFWYRQDPGLGLRLIYFSYDVKMKEKGDIPEGYSVSREKKERFSLILESASTNQTSMYLCASSSAGVGTEAFFGQGTRLTVV.

The chain combines TRBV5-8 with TRBJ1-5; 7 bases align to TRBD1. Losses at the gene ends were 4 bases for V and 4 bases for J; bases not matched to a gene: 2. The CDR3 totals 13 residues. CDR1 and CDR2 (germline): SGHTS, YDEGEE. The CDR3 is CASSGRGNQPQHF. CDR3 nucleotides: TGTGCCAGCAGCGGCAGGGGGAATCAGCCCCAGCATTTT.

The J gene is TRBJ1-1, the V gene TRBV2; D remains ambiguous. Between the trimmed V and J ends, which lost 1 base and 4 bases, there was a span of 10 bases. Germline lookup yields CDR1 SNHLY and CDR2 FYNNEI. CDR3 length: 14 residues. CDR3 sequence: CASSEETSGTEAFF. The CDR3 nucleotides are TGTGCCAGCAGTGAAGAAACCAGTGGCACTGAAGCTTTCTTT.

This chain uses TRBV4-2 with TRBJ2-5, with TRBD2 identical over 11 bases. The CDR3 spans 15 residues. Trimming took 4 bases from V and 2 from J; bases not matched to a gene: 3. Looked up from germline, CDR1 is LGHNA and CDR2 is YNFKEQ. The CDR3 DNA is TGTGCCAGCAGCCCCCGGACTAGCGGGCAAGAGACCCAGTACTTC. Residues: CASSPRTSGQETQYF.

V usage is TRBV4-2 and J usage is TRBJ1-2; D perhaps matches TRBD1 (6 bases). This CDR3 has 16 amino acids. V dropped 1 base and J dropped 4 bases, with 16 bases sitting between them. In germline, CDR1 is LGHNA, CDR2 YNFKEQ. For the CDR3, the DNA is TGTGCCAGCAGCCAAGGTACCGGACAGTTCAGCTATGGCTACACCTTC. Amino acids: CASSQGTGQFSYGYTF.

This rearrangement joins TRBV18 to TRBJ1-1; the D gene is possibly TRBD1 (5 bases). Germline loops: CDR1 KGHSH, CDR2 LQKENI. The CDR3 length is 13 residues. The germline V and J ends were trimmed by 2 bases and 7 bases, with 11 bases remaining between them. The CDR3 sequence is CASSPSEGIEAFF. DNA for the CDR3: TGTGCCAGCTCACCATCGGAGGGGATTGAAGCTTTCTTT.

V and J are TRBV7-2 and TRBJ2-6; D is unresolved. Trimming left V 0 bases short and J 0 bases short, with 12 bases between. The germline V gene has CDR1 SGHTA and CDR2 FQGNSA. The CDR3 consists of 18 residues. CDR3 nucleotide sequence: TGTGCCAGCAGCTTAGCGGGCATACCGAGCTCTGGGGCCAACGTCCTGACTTTC. Translation gives CASSLAGIPSSGANVLTF.

The chain carries TRBV5-5 and TRBJ2-2; D unresolved. CDR1 is SGHKS, CDR2 YYEKEE, per germline (reference sequence). The CDR3 runs to 13 residues. V was shortened by 0 bases and J by 6 bases, with 6 bases between the two germline ends. The CDR3 region has the DNA TGTGCCAGCAGCTTGGTGCAGTCCGGGGAGCTGTTTTTT. Amino acid sequence: CASSLVQSGELFF.

V is TRBV6-5 and J is TRBJ1-4; possible D gene TRBD1, 6 bases. Germline loops: CDR1 MNHEY, CDR2 SVGAGI. The CDR3 spans 15 residues. The V and J ends lost 6 bases and 0 bases respectively, with 11 bases between them. CDR3 residues: CASSLGQTTNEKLFF. DNA of the CDR3: TGTGCCAGCAGCCTCGGACAGACAACTAATGAAAAACTGTTTTTT.

The chain combines TRBV7-2 with TRBJ2-7; no firm D call. V dropped 5 bases and J dropped 4 bases, with 6 bases sitting between them. The CDR3 contains 11 residues. In germline, CDR1 is SGHTA, CDR2 FQGNSA. The CDR3 region is CASSDRYEQYF. The DNA of the CDR3 is TGTGCCAGCAGCGATCGTTACGAGCAGTACTTC.

V and J are TRBV2 and TRBJ1-3; no firm D call. Per the germline V gene, CDR1 is SNHLY and CDR2 is FYNNEI. The CDR3 sequence is 13 residues long. The V and J ends lost 5 bases and 0 bases respectively, with 5 bases between them. The CDR3 loop is CASSLASGNTIYF. Written as DNA, the CDR3 is TGTGCCAGCAGTCTCGCCTCTGGAAACACCATATATTTT.

V usage is TRBV19 and J usage is TRBJ2-1, with 9 bases fitting TRBD1. J lost 0 bases, V lost 6 bases, and 9 bases had no gene match. This CDR3 has 17 amino acids. Germline CDR1 reads LNHDA; CDR2 reads SQIVND (reference sequence). DNA of the CDR3: TGTGCCAGTAGGACAGGGGGAATCCTACTCTCCTACAATGAGCAGTTCTTC. This translates into CASRTGGILLSYNEQFF. The full variable domain, with the rest looked up from reference TRBV19 and TRBJ2-1, is DGGITQSPKYLFRKEGQNVTLSCEQNLNHDAMYWYRQDPGQGLRLIYYSQIVNDFQKGDIAEGYSVSREKKESFPLTVTSAQKNPTAFYLCASRTGGILLSYNEQFFGPGTRLTVL.

The chain employs TRBV5-1 and TRBJ1-6; D gene ambiguous. CDR1 and CDR2 from the germline V gene are SGHRS and YFSETQ. The CDR3 contains 13 residues. The V end was cut by 0 bases, the J end by 9 bases, with 7 bases between. DNA for the CDR3: TGCGCCAGCAGCTTGGGAGAAAGTTCACCCCTCCACTTT. Protein: CASSLGESSPLHF.

V is TRBV11-2 and J is TRBJ2-5; 8 nucleotides align to TRBD1. The CDR3 runs to 16 residues. The germline V gene encodes CDR1 SGHAT and CDR2 FQNNGV. J lost 5 bases, V lost 5 bases, and 13 bases had no gene match. CDR3 amino acids: CASSQGAGGAGETQYF. The CDR3 DNA follows: TGTGCCAGCAGCCAGGGGGCTGGGGGCGCGGGGGAGACCCAGTACTTC.

The gene calls are TRBV12-3 or TRBV12-4 and TRBJ1-2; D gene uncertain. This CDR3 is built from 12 residues. V was trimmed by 5 bases and J by 8 bases, leaving 12 bases between them. CDR3 in DNA: TGTGCCAGCAGTCCCAGAAGAAGGGGCTACACCTTC. Residues: CASSPRRRGYTF.

This clone was seen only once. V usage is TRBV19 and J usage is TRBJ1-6, with a weak D call TRBD1 (5 bases). Germline CDR1 reads LNHDA; CDR2 reads SQIVND (reference sequence). The CDR3 is made up of 16 amino acids. V lost 5 bases and J lost 5, with 16 bases in between. CDR3 loop: CASSPDRGRNNSPLHF. The CDR3 DNA reads TGTGCCAGTAGTCCGGATAGGGGACGGAATAATTCACCCCTCCACTTT.

This clone was found a few times. V gene TRBV7-9 combines with J gene TRBJ2-1, with a weak D call TRBD1 (5 bases). The CDR3 totals 14 residues. Looked up from germline, CDR1 is SEHNR and CDR2 is FQNEAQ (reference sequence). Trimming pared 5 bases from V and 2 bases from J, leaving 10 bases between. The CDR3 is CASSASGTYNEQFF. The CDR3 nucleotides are TGTGCCAGCAGCGCTTCAGGGACCTACAATGAGCAGTTCTTC.

The chain couples TRBV28 to TRBJ1-1; D is possibly TRBD1 (5 bases). This CDR3 spans 15 amino acids. Deletions cut 3 bases from V and 0 bases from J, with 11 bases between. Germline V lookup: CDR1 MDHEN, CDR2 SYDVKM. The CDR3 DNA reads as TGTGCCAGCAGTTTGGCAGGGACCCTGAACACTGAAGCTTTCTTT. Translating it yields CASSLAGTLNTEAFF.

This chain uses TRBV20-1 with TRBJ2-3; TRBD2 matches 10 bases. This CDR3 has 13 residues. Unmatched junction bases numbered 3, after V lost 3 bases and J lost 6 bases. Germline V CDR1 and CDR2: DFQATT, SNEGSKA (reference sequence). CDR3 sequence: CSASFSGGDTQYF. CDR3 DNA sequence: TGCAGTGCTAGTTTTAGCGGGGGGGATACGCAGTATTTT.

The chain recombines TRBV27 with TRBJ1-2; TRBD1 aligns across 8 bases. From germline, CDR1 is MNHEY and CDR2 SMNVEV (reference sequence). The CDR3 totals 16 residues. V dropped 3 bases and J dropped 7; count of bases not matched to a gene: 13. The CDR3 region is CASSFRRTGSSSGYTF. The DNA of the CDR3 is TGTGCCAGCAGTTTCCGTCGGACAGGGAGTTCGAGTGGCTACACCTTC.

The chain uses TRBV30 and TRBJ1-1, with D unresolved. CDR3 length equals 15 residues. CDR1 and CDR2 from the germline V gene are GTSNPN and SVGIG (reference sequence). Trimming cost V 0 bases and J 2 bases, with 13 bases left between them. The chain's CDR3 is CAWSVRRRGNTEAFF. For the CDR3, the DNA is TGTGCCTGGAGTGTTAGAAGGAGAGGAAACACTGAAGCTTTCTTT.

The chain joins TRBV5-1 to TRBJ2-4, with unresolved D. Germline-derived CDR1 and CDR2 are SGHRS and YFSETQ. With 7 bases removed from V and 0 bases from J, the gap between germline ends came to 20 bases. The length of the CDR3 is 17 residues. The CDR3 nucleotides read TGCGCCAGCCCTCGGAAGATGAAGCTTCTAGCCAAAAACATTCAGTACTTC. It yields the protein CASPRKMKLLAKNIQYF. Supplemented by reference TRBV5-1 and TRBJ2-4, the full variable domain reads KAGVTQTPRYLIKTRGQQVTLSCSPISGHRSVSWYQQTPGQGLQFLFEYFSETQRNKGNFPGRFSGRQFSNSRSEMNVSTLELGDSALYLCASPRKMKLLAKNIQYFGAGTRLSVL.

V gene TRBV7-8 combines with J gene TRBJ1-1; D is unresolved. CDR3 length: 14 amino acids. Germline V lookup: CDR1 SGHVS, CDR2 FQNEAQ. V was pared by 0 bases and J by 0 bases, with 5 bases between. The DNA for the CDR3 is TGTGCCAGCAGCTTAGCGGAGTTGAACACTGAAGCTTTCTTT. It encodes CASSLAELNTEAFF.

The CDR3 nucleotides read TGTGCCAGCGCAACTCGACCAGCCTATGGCTACACCTTC. Amino acids: CASATRPAYGYTF. The gene calls are TRBV7-9 and TRBJ1-2; D is ambiguous. The CDR3 is made up of 13 amino acids. V lost 8 bases, J lost 4 bases, and 14 bases lay in between. The V gene's germline CDR1 is SEHNR and CDR2 FQNEAQ (reference sequence).

The chain combines TRBV10-1 with TRBJ1-2; unclear D gene. Per germline, CDR1 WNHNN and CDR2 SYGVQD (reference sequence). V dropped 11 bases and J dropped 5 bases, with 9 bases sitting between them. CDR3 length equals 10 residues. The CDR3: CARNKYGYTF. In nucleotides, the CDR3 is TGCGCCCGCAACAAGTATGGCTACACCTTC.